These T cell receptor beta chains were read from a single sample in a study of blood T cell repertoires in COVID-19. TCRdb's copy holds only in-frame clones and misses some; the assay was immunoSEQ multiplex PCR. The table includes 200,000 or so clones, 82% detected once. Sequenced input: peripheral blood. The source of these receptors is a woman aged 30 to 39 with acute or convalescent COVID-19. Each CDR3 is given with its conserved first and last residue. Some rows have no size entry. The others give once, few or many, or a class for an expanded clone.

CDR3aa	abundance	v_gene	j_gene
CASSFPLNYGYTF	.	TRBV28	TRBJ1-2
CASSQVGGFNYGYTF	.	TRBV14	TRBJ1-2
CASSQSRVSTEAFF	.	TRBV3-1/TRBV3-2	TRBJ1-1
CASTTTGFNQPQHF	.	TRBV6-5	TRBJ1-5
CASSLSGGLGTEAFF	.	TRBV5-1	TRBJ1-1
CASSFGPEQYF	.	TRBV5-6	TRBJ2-7
CASSVSGGIHGYTF	.	TRBV9	TRBJ1-2
CASSGVRGYEQYF	.	TRBV10-2	TRBJ2-7
CASSDRGENSPLHF	few	TRBV6-2/TRBV6-3	TRBJ1-6
CASSLLAGDTDTQYF	few	TRBV5-1	TRBJ2-3
CAWSRGQIHNEQFF	.	TRBV30	TRBJ2-1
CSANRDYEQYF	.	TRBV20-1	TRBJ2-7
CASSLEFMRDRSQVTDTQYF	.	TRBV11-3	TRBJ2-3
CASSFDRGLKELFF	.	TRBV6-2/TRBV6-3	TRBJ2-2
CASSLGAPGNAQYF	.	TRBV5-4	TRBJ2-3
CASSPLSGGLAGGTDTQYF	.	TRBV7-6	TRBJ2-3
CASSSSGANVLTF	few	TRBV27	TRBJ2-6
CATSDLEAGDTSYNEQFF	once	TRBV24-1	TRBJ2-1
CASSQVTIPSNYGYTF	.	TRBV7-2	TRBJ1-2
CASSESDISGYTF	once	TRBV25-1	TRBJ1-2
CASSSALAGGPRTQYF	.	TRBV7-2	TRBJ2-5
CASSVGRGGPQHF	.	TRBV9	TRBJ1-5
CASSLTVSGELFF	.	TRBV5-1	TRBJ2-2
CARTRGASSYEQYF	.	TRBV5-4	TRBJ2-7
CASSPGEGLGNTIYF	.	TRBV11-3	TRBJ1-3
CASSLLGTNTGELFF	.	TRBV27	TRBJ2-2
CASSYGQANSPLHF	.	TRBV6-5	TRBJ1-6
CASSGDRISYEQYF	.	TRBV7-2	TRBJ2-7
CASSPEVPSGNTIYF	.	TRBV18	TRBJ1-3
CASRVTGSNYGYTF	.	TRBV19	TRBJ1-2
CASSLGEGRTGELFF	.	TRBV5-1	TRBJ2-2
CASSVGRIRQGKRNNEQFF	.	TRBV9	TRBJ2-1
CASSPSKTGTANEKLFF	.	TRBV5-1	TRBJ1-4
CASSSGSHRTDTQYF	once	TRBV7-6	TRBJ2-3
CASSSGTTLQETQYF	once	TRBV11-1	TRBJ2-5
CASSFSRGDYYGYTF	few	TRBV3-1/TRBV3-2	TRBJ1-2
CASSQDQGSGRGETQYF	once	TRBV4-3	TRBJ2-5
CASSMANTGNEFF	few	TRBV19	TRBJ2-1
CASTPRRGILAFF	.	TRBV6-5	TRBJ1-1
CSVELRGPVGYTF	.	TRBV29-1	TRBJ1-2
CASSEFQRLTTYEQYF	.	TRBV10-1	TRBJ2-7
CSASPSSYNEQFF	.	TRBV20-1	TRBJ2-1
CASRGQPGEPQHF	.	TRBV7-9	TRBJ1-5
CASSSSVIEAFF	.	TRBV7-8	TRBJ1-1
CASSGQGGAYEQYF	.	TRBV6-5	TRBJ2-7
CASSYSPTGDGYTF	.	TRBV6-5	TRBJ1-2
CASSEGGGNQPQHF	.	TRBV9	TRBJ1-5
CASTALAGVIDTQYF	.	TRBV11-2	TRBJ2-3
CASRSGGSGNTIYF	.	TRBV19	TRBJ1-3
CASSRGAGGYTF	.	TRBV6-5	TRBJ1-2
CASNRAGGPDTQYF	.	TRBV2	TRBJ2-3
CASRSGGAYEQYF	.	TRBV28	TRBJ2-7
CASSQGDRDYEKLFF	.	TRBV7-9	TRBJ1-4